A selection of T cell receptor beta chains follows, all from one sample in a study of T cell changes during pregnancy in multiple sclerosis. The method was immunoSEQ multiplex PCR; TCRdb's version includes in-frame clones alone and lacks a portion of them. There are approximately 58,000 clones in the sample; 92% occur only once, and about 0.18% lies in the top ten. Source: CD4+ T cells from peripheral blood mononuclear cells, taken after pregnancy. The receptors here all came from a female donor in good health, enrolled as a control in a pregnancy study. CDR3s include the opening cysteine and the closing phenylalanine or tryptophan. A D gene is named only where the DNA matches it firmly. Size values are once, few and many counts, or a class for expanded clones, and some rows have none.

15	once	.	TRBV10-3	TRBJ2-7	TGTGCCACCGTAAGACCAGGGGACGTTACCTACGAGCAGTACTTC	CATVRPGDVTYEQYF
12	.	TRBD1	TRBV2	TRBJ2-1	TGTGCCAGCAGTGGGACAGGAAATGAGCAGTTCTTC	CASSGTGNEQFF
16	.	TRBD2	TRBV7-9	TRBJ2-3	TGTGCCAGCAGCTTATGGCGGGGGGGCGCTGCCGATACGCAGTATTTT	CASSLWRGGAADTQYF
14	once	TRBD1	TRBV7-7	TRBJ2-3	TGTGCTAGCAGCGGGACAGGGGGCACAGATACGCAGTATTTT	CASSGTGGTDTQYF
13	.	TRBD1	TRBV28	TRBJ1-5	TGTGCCATCAGAGGACAGGCGGGTCAGCCCCAGCATTTT	CAIRGQAGQPQHF
16	.	TRBD1	TRBV19	TRBJ2-5	TGTGCCAGTAGTACCTCCGGGACAGGGAGCCAAGAGACCCAGTACTTC	CASSTSGTGSQETQYF
16	.	TRBD1	TRBV28	TRBJ1-6	TGTGCCAGCAGAAGACTCCAGGGGGCCTCTAATTCACCCCTCCACTTT	CASRRLQGASNSPLHF
19	once	.	TRBV4-2	TRBJ2-1	TGTGCCAGCAGCCAAGATTCGGGGACTGGGTGGAGAGGGTACAATGAGCAGTTCTTC	CASSQDSGTGWRGYNEQFF
14	.	.	TRBV5-1	TRBJ1-4	TGCGCCAGCACTCCTAGGGGGGGGTTCGAAAAACTGTTTTTT	CASTPRGGFEKLFF
15	.	TRBD1	TRBV28	TRBJ2-7	TGTGCCAGCAGTCGAGGGGACAGGGACACCTACGAGCAGTACTTC	CASSRGDRDTYEQYF
17	.	.	TRBV21-1	TRBJ1-4	TGTGCCAGCAGCAAAATAAAAGGGGGACATCCCAATGAAAAACTGTTTTTT	CASSKIKGGHPNEKLFF
13	once	.	TRBV7-2	TRBJ1-2	TGTGCCAGCAGCCCGGGTGTTAACTATGGCTACACCTTC	CASSPGVNYGYTF
15	once	TRBD1	TRBV27	TRBJ1-2	TGTGCCAGCAGTGGGGACAGGGTGGGGAACTATGGCTACACCTTC	CASSGDRVGNYGYTF
14	.	TRBD2	TRBV19	TRBJ2-1	TGTGCCAGTAAGTGGCGGGGGGCACTCAATGAGCAGTTCTTC	CASKWRGALNEQFF
16	.	.	TRBV27	TRBJ2-3	TGTGCCAGCAGTTTCGTCAGGGGCGCGGGTCAAGATACGCAGTATTTT	CASSFVRGAGQDTQYF
13	.	.	TRBV30	TRBJ1-1	TGTGCCTGGAGTGTCACAGGTAAAAGGGAAGCTTTCTTT	CAWSVTGKREAFF
13	.	.	TRBV7-2	TRBJ1-4	TGTGCCAGCAGAGGACAGAAGAATGAAAAACTGTTTTTT	CASRGQKNEKLFF
14	.	.	TRBV28	TRBJ2-5	TGTGCCAGCAGTTCAGGACACGGACAAGAGACCCAGTACTTC	CASSSGHGQETQYF
13	.	.	TRBV4-2	TRBJ1-2	TGTGCCAGCAGCCAAGCGGGGGACTATGGCTACACCTTC	CASSQAGDYGYTF
14	.	TRBD1	TRBV7-2	TRBJ2-7	TGTGCCAGCAGCTTAGGCAGGGGGATCTACGAGCAGTACTTC	CASSLGRGIYEQYF
19	.	TRBD2	TRBV9	TRBJ2-5	TGTGCCAGCAGCGTAGGTGTTGGCCTAGCGGGGGGGGGTGGGGAGACCCAGTACTTC	CASSVGVGLAGGGGETQYF
16	.	TRBD1	TRBV6-1	TRBJ2-1	TGTGCCAGCAGTGAGGACAGGGCCCCGCCTTACAATGAGCAGTTCTTC	CASSEDRAPPYNEQFF
15	once	.	TRBV9	TRBJ1-2	TGTGCCAGCAGTCCTCGGGGGGTGGGGTTGAGTGGCTACACCTTC	CASSPRGVGLSGYTF
14	.	TRBD1	TRBV18	TRBJ1-6	TGTGCCAGCTCACGGGACAGTAGAAATTCACCCCTCCACTTT	CASSRDSRNSPLHF
14	.	.	TRBV7-3	TRBJ2-2	TGTGCCAGCAGCTCGACAGCGCCCACCGGGGAGCTGTTTTTT	CASSSTAPTGELFF
19	.	TRBD2	TRBV10-1	TRBJ2-5	TGCGCCAGCAACAAAGGACTAGCGGGGGGACGGAGGGGTCACGAGACCCAGTACTTC	CASNKGLAGGRRGHETQYF
17	.	TRBD1	TRBV5-5	TRBJ1-6	TGTGCCAGCAGCTTAGTAACAGGGGGCTCCTATAATTCACCCCTCCACTTT	CASSLVTGGSYNSPLHF
17	.	TRBD2	TRBV9	TRBJ2-3	TGTGCCAGCAGCGAAAACCCCGTTTCGGGGGGGCTCGATACGCAGTATTTT	CASSENPVSGGLDTQYF
19	.	TRBD1	TRBV7-9	TRBJ2-5	TGTGCCAGCAGACAAAGCCATCGGACAGGGGGTATTTTCAAAGAGACCCAGTACTTC	CASRQSHRTGGIFKETQYF
14	once	.	TRBV7-9	TRBJ1-1	TGTGCCAGCAGCTTAGGTTTGGGCCGCACTGAAGCTTTCTTT	CASSLGLGRTEAFF
12	.	.	TRBV5-6	TRBJ2-5	TGTGCCAGCAAGGGGTGGCAAGAGACCCAGTACTTC	CASKGWQETQYF
18	.	TRBD2	TRBV11-2	TRBJ2-1	TGTGCCAGCAGCCCTAGGGCCCCGACTAGCGGGGGGGGCCATGAGCAGTTCTTC	CASSPRAPTSGGGHEQFF
15	.	.	TRBV2	TRBJ2-5	TGTGCCAGCCTTGAGTGGCGGGGTGGAGGCGAGACCCAGTACTTC	CASLEWRGGGETQYF
14	.	.	TRBV10-3	TRBJ1-3	TGTGCCATCAGTGGGGCAGGGTCTGGAAACACCATATATTTT	CAISGAGSGNTIYF
13	.	.	TRBV7-3	TRBJ2-5	TGTGCCAGCAGCCTTGACAGGCAAGAGACCCAGTACTTC	CASSLDRQETQYF
11	once	TRBD1	TRBV29-1	TRBJ1-2	TGCAGCGTTGGGACAGGGATTGGCTACACCTTC	CSVGTGIGYTF
14	.	TRBD1	TRBV7-2	TRBJ2-1	TGTGCCAGCTCCAGGGGCCTACAGGGGTATGAGCAGTTCTTC	CASSRGLQGYEQFF
18	.	.	TRBV4-2	TRBJ1-3	TGTGCCAGCAGCCAGATATCTGTGGGGCAGGGTGAAGCAAACACCATATATTTT	CASSQISVGQGEANTIYF
14	few	.	TRBV25-1	TRBJ1-6	TGTGCCAGAAGCGGGCGGCCCCTGAATTCACCCCTCCACTTT	CARSGRPLNSPLHF
15	.	TRBD2	TRBV10-3	TRBJ2-7	TGTGCCATCAGTGGAGTTACGGGGGGTACCTACGAGCAGTACTTC	CAISGVTGGTYEQYF